Listed below are T cell receptor beta chains from one sample, sequenced in a study of beta chain features in type 1 diabetes. The protocol was immunoSEQ multiplex PCR, while the TCRdb copy is restricted to in-frame clones and leaves out a portion. The repertoire has 500,000 to 700,000 clones, roughly 16% of them found once; the top ten carry about 0.093%. The sequenced sample was naive CD4+ T cells from blood. The receptors originated from a man aged 18 to 30 in good health. CDR3s include the opening cysteine and the closing phenylalanine or tryptophan. The D gene is left open where the match is weak. For some rows the clone size is stated as once, few or many, or as a class when expanded; others skip it.

abundance,j_gene,v_gene,d_gene,CDR3aa,CDR3nt
.,TRBJ1-6,TRBV7-6,.,CASSPRTGSSPLHF,TGTGCCAGCAGCCCAAGGACGGGGAGCTCACCCCTCCACTTT
few,TRBJ2-1,TRBV4-3,.,CASSLASVSYNEQFF,TGCGCCAGCAGCTTGGCAAGTGTCTCCTACAATGAGCAGTTCTTC
.,TRBJ2-6,TRBV19,.,CASSINLRAGANVLTF,TGTGCCAGTAGTATTAATCTGAGGGCTGGGGCCAACGTCCTGACTTTC
few,TRBJ1-4,TRBV28,.,CASSPISPGHGEKLFF,TGTGCCAGCAGTCCCATCTCCCCGGGACACGGTGAAAAACTGTTTTTT
.,TRBJ1-2,TRBV11-2,.,CASSPNRGSGFYGYTF,TGTGCCAGCAGCCCAAATCGGGGTTCTGGATTCTATGGCTACACCTTC
few,TRBJ1-1,TRBV28,TRBD1,CASSLGRGVERTEAFF,TGTGCCAGCAGTCTCGGCAGGGGGGTCGAGCGGACTGAAGCTTTCTTT
few,TRBJ2-2,TRBV6-5,TRBD1,CARRDRGNTGELFF,TGTGCCAGGAGGGACAGGGGCAACACCGGGGAGCTGTTTTTT
.,TRBJ1-1,TRBV6-5,TRBD1,CASMNPGGKNTEAFF,TGTGCCAGCATGAACCCAGGGGGCAAGAACACTGAAGCTTTCTTT
few,TRBJ2-7,TRBV19,TRBD1,CASKVGQGPYEQYF,TGTGCCAGTAAGGTAGGACAGGGCCCCTACGAGCAGTACTTC
few,TRBJ2-7,TRBV9,.,CASSIGTPPYEQYF,TGTGCCAGCAGCATCGGGACGCCCCCCTACGAGCAGTACTTC
.,TRBJ1-1,TRBV4-1,.,CASKGRTKNTEAFF,TGCGCCAGCAAGGGAAGGACGAAGAACACTGAAGCTTTCTTT